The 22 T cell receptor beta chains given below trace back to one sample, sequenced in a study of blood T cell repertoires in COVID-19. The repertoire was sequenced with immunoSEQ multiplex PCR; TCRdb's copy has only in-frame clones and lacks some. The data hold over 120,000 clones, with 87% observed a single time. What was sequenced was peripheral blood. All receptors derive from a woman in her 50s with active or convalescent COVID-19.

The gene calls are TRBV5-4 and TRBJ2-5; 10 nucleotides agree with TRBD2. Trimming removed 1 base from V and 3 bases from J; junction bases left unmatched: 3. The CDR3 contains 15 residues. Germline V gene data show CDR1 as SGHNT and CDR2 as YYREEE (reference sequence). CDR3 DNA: TGTGCCAGCAGCTTGAAGCTAGCGGGAGAAGAGACCCAGTACTTC. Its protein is CASSLKLAGEETQYF.

CDR3 DNA sequence: TGTGCCAGCAGCCAACTCGACAGGGTCCCTAACTATGGCTACACCTTC. Protein product: CASSQLDRVPNYGYTF. The genes are TRBV3-1 (or the pseudogene TRBV3-2) and TRBJ1-2; 7 nucleotides agree with TRBD1. Germline-derived CDR1 and CDR2 are LGHDT and YNNKEL (reference sequence). V trimming: 2 bases; J trimming: 0 bases; junction bases outside the gene matches: 6. The CDR3 length is 16 residues.

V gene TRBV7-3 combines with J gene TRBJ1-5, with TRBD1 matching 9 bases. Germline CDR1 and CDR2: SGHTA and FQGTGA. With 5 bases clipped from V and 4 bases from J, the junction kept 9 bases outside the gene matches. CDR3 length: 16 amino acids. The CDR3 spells CASSPKYGQGNQPQHF. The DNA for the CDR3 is TGTGCCAGCAGCCCGAAATACGGACAGGGGAATCAGCCCCAGCATTTT.

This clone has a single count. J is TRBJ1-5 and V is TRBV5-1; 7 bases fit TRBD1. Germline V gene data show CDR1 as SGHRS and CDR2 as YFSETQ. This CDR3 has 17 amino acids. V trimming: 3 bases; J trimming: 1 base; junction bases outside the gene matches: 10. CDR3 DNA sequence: TGCGCCAGCAGCTGCCACTCCGGGACAGAAAGCAATCAGCCCCAGCATTTT. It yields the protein CASSCHSGTESNQPQHF. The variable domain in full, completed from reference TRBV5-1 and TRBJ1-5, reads KAGVTQTPRYLIKTRGQQVTLSCSPISGHRSVSWYQQTPGQGLQFLFEYFSETQRNKGNFPGRFSGRQFSNSRSEMNVSTLELGDSALYLCASSCHSGTESNQPQHFGDGTRLSIL.

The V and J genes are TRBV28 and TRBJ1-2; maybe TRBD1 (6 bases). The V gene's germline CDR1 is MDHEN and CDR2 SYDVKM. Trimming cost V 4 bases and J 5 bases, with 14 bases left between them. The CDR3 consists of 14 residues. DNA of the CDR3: TGTGCCAGCAGTTCCCCAGGGGTACAGTATGGCTACACCTTC. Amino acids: CASSSPGVQYGYTF.

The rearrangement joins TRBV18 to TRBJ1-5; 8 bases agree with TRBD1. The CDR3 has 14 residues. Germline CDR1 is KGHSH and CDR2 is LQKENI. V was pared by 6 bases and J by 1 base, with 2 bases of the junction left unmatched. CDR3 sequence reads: CASSGQESNQPQHF. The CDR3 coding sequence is TGTGCCAGCTCGGGACAGGAGAGCAATCAGCCCCAGCATTTT.

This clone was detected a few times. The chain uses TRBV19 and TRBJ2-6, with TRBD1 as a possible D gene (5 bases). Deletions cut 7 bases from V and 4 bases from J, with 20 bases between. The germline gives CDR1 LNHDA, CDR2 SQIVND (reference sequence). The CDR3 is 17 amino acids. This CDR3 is CASTPVLGAKGANVLTF. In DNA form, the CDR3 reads TGTGCCAGTACACCCGTCCTAGGGGCGAAAGGGGCCAACGTCCTGACTTTC. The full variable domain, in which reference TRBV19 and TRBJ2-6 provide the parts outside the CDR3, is DGGITQSPKYLFRKEGQNVTLSCEQNLNHDAMYWYRQDPGQGLRLIYYSQIVNDFQKGDIAEGYSVSREKKESFPLTVTSAQKNPTAFYLCASTPVLGAKGANVLTFGAGSRLTVL.

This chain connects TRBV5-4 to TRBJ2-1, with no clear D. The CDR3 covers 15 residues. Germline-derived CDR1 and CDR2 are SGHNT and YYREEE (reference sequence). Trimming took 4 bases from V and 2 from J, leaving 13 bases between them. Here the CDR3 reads CASSPDWLTYNEQFF. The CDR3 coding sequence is TGTGCCAGCAGCCCCGACTGGTTGACCTACAATGAGCAGTTCTTC.

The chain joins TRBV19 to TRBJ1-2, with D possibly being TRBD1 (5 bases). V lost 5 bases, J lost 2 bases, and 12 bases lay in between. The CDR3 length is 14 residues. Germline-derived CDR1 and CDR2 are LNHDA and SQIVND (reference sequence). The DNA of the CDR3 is TGTGCCAGTAGTGCCCTGGACATCAACTATGGCTACACCTTC. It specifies CASSALDINYGYTF.

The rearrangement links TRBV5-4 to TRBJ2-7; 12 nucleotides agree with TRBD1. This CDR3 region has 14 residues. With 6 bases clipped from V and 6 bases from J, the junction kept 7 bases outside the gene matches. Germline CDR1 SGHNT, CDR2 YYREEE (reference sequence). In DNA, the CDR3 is TGTGCCAGCACCCGGGACAGGGGGCGCTTCGAGCAGTACTTC. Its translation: CASTRDRGRFEQYF.

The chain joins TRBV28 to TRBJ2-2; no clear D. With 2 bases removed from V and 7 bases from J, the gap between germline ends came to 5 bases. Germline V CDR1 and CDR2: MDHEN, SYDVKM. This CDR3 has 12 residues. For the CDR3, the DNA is TGTGCCAGCAGTTTAAGCTTCGGGGAGCTGTTTTTT. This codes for CASSLSFGELFF.

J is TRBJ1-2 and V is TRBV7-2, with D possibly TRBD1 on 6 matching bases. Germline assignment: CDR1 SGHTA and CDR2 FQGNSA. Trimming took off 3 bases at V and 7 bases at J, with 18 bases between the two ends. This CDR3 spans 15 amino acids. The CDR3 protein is CASSFSRTAGSGYTF. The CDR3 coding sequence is TGTGCCAGCAGCTTCAGCCGGACAGCCGGTAGTGGCTACACCTTC.

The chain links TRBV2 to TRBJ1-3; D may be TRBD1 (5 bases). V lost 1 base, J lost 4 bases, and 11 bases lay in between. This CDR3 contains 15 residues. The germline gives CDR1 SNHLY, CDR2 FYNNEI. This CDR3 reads CASSEGLGLGNTIYF. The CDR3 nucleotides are TGTGCCAGCAGTGAAGGTCTGGGGCTGGGAAACACCATATATTTT.

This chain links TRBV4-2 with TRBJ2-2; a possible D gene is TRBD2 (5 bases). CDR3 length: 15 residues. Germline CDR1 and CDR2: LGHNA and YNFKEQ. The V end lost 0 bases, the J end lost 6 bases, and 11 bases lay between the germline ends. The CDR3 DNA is TGTGCCAGCAGCCAAGAAGTACGGGGTTCCGGGGAGCTGTTTTTT. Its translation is CASSQEVRGSGELFF.

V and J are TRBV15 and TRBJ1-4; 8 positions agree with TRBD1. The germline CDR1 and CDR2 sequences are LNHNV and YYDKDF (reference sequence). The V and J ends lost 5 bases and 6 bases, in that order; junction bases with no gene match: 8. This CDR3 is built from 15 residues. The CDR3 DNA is TGTGCCACCAGCCGGGGGGACAGGACCGATGAAAAACTGTTTTTT. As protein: CATSRGDRTDEKLFF. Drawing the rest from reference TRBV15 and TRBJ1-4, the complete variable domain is DAMVIQNPRYQVTQFGKPVTLSCSQTLNHNVMYWYQQKSSQAPKLLFHYYDKDFNNEADTPDNFQSRRPNTSFCFLDIRSPGLGDTAMYLCATSRGDRTDEKLFFGSGTQLSVL.

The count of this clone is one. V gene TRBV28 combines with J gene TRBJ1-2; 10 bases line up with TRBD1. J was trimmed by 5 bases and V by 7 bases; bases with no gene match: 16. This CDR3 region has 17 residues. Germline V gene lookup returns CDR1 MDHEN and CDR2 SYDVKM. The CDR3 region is CASIPGGQGELRYGYTF. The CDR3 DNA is TGTGCCAGCATCCCGGGAGGACAGGGGGAGCTTCGGTATGGCTACACCTTC.

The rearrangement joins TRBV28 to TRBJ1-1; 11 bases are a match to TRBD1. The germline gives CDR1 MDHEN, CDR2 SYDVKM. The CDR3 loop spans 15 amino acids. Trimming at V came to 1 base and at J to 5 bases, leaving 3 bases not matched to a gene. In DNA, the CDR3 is TGTGCCAGCAGTTTATCGGGACAGGGGGGAACTGAAGCTTTCTTT. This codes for CASSLSGQGGTEAFF.

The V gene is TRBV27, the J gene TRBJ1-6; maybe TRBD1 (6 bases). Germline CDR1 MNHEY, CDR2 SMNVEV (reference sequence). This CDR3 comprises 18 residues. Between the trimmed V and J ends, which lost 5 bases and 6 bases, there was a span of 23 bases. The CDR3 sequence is CASSRRGGDLPINSPLHF. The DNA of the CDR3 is TGTGCCAGCAGTCGAAGAGGGGGAGATCTTCCTATTAATTCACCCCTCCACTTT.

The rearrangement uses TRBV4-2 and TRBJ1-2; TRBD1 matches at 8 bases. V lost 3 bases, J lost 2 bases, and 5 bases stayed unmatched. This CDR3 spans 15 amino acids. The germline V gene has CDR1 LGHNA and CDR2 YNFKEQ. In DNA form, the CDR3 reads TGTGCCAGCAGCCAGACGGGACAGGACAACTATGGCTACACCTTC. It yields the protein CASSQTGQDNYGYTF.

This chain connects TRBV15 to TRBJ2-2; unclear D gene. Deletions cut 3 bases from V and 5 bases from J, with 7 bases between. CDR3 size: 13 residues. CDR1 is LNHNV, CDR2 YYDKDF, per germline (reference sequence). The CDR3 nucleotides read TGTGCCACCAGCAGTACCAGGACCGGGGAGCTGTTTTTT. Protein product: CATSSTRTGELFF. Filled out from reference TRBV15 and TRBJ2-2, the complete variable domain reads DAMVIQNPRYQVTQFGKPVTLSCSQTLNHNVMYWYQQKSSQAPKLLFHYYDKDFNNEADTPDNFQSRRPNTSFCFLDIRSPGLGDTAMYLCATSSTRTGELFFGEGSRLTVL.

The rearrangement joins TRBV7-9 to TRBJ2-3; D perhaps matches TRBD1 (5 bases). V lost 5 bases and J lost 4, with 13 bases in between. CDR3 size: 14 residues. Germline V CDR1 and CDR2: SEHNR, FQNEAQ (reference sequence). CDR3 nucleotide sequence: TGTGCCAGCAGCCCTCTATTAGGGGCAGATACGCAGTATTTT. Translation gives CASSPLLGADTQYF.

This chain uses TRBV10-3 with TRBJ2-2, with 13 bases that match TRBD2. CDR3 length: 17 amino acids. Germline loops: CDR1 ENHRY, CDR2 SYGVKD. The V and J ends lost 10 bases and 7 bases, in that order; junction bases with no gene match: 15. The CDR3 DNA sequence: TGTGCCACCCGACTACTAGCGGGGGGGAGTTCGAACGGGGAGCTGTTTTTT. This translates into CATRLLAGGSSNGELFF.